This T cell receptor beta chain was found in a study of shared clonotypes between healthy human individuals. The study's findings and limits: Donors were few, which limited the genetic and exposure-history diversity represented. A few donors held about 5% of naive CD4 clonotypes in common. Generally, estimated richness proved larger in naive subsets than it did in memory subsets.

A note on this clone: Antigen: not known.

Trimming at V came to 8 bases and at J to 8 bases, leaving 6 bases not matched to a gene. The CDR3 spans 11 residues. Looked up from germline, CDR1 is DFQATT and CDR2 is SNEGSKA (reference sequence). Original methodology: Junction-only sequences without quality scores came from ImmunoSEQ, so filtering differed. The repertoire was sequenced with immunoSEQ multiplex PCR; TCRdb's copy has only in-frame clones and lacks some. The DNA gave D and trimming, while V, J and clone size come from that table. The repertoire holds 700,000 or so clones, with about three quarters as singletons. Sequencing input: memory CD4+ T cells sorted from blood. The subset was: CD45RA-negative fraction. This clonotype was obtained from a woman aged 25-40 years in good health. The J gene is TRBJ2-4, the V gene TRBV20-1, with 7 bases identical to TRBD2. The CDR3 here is CSCAGEDIQYF. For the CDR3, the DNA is TGCAGTTGTGCGGGGGAGGACATTCAGTACTTC.